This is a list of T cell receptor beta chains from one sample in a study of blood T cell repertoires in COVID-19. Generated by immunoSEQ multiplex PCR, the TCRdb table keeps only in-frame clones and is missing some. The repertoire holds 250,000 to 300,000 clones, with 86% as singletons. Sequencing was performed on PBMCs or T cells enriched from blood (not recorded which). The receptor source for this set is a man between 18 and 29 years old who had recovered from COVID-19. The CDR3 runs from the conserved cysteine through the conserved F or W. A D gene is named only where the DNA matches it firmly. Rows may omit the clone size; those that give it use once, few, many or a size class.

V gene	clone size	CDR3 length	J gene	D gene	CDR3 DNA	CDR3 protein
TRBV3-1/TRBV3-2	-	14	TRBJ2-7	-	TGTGCCAGCAGCCAATACCCGGGTATCGACGAGCAGTACTTC	CASSQYPGIDEQYF
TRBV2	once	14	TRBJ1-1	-	TGTGCCAGCATAAGACAGAGCTTGAACACTGAAGCTTTCTTT	CASIRQSLNTEAFF
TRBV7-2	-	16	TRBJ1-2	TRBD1	TGTGCCAGCAGCTCAGGGCGGGGGACAGGGACATATGGCTACACCTTC	CASSSGRGTGTYGYTF
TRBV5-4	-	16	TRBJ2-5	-	TGTGCCAGCAGCTTGTCGTCGCGGGGGCCGCGGGAGACCCAGTACTTC	CASSLSSRGPRETQYF
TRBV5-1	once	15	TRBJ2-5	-	TGCGCCAGCAGCGCGGGCCTTAGGACGGGAGAGACCCAGTACTTC	CASSAGLRTGETQYF
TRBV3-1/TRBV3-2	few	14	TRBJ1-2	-	TGTGCCAGCACCAGCAGGGCCAGGGGCGGTGGCTACACCTTC	CASTSRARGGGYTF
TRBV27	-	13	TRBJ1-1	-	TGTGCCAGCTCCCCGGTCATGAACACTGAAGCTTTCTTT	CASSPVMNTEAFF
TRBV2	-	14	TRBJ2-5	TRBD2	TGTGCCAGCAGTGGTAGCGGGGGTGGGGAGACCCAGTACTTC	CASSGSGGGETQYF
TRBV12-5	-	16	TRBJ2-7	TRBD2	TGTGCTAGTGGTTTGGACCCCCGGGACTACCCGAGGGAGCAGTACTTC	CASGLDPRDYPREQYF
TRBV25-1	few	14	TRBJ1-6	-	TGTGCCAGCAGAAACCGGGGTTATAATTCACCCCTCCACTTT	CASRNRGYNSPLHF
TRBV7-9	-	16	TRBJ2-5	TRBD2	TGTGCCAGCAGCTCCACTAGCGGGGGAGCCCAAGAGACCCAGTACTTC	CASSSTSGGAQETQYF
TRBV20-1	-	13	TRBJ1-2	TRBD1	TGCAGTGCTAGTGAACAGGGGACCTATGGCTACACCTTC	CSASEQGTYGYTF
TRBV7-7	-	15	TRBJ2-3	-	TGTGCTAGCAGCTTATCTCCTAGCGATTTAGATACGCAGTATTTT	CASSLSPSDLDTQYF
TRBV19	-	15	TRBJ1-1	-	TGTGCCAGTAGTATAATTGGAGCGGGAGACCCTGAAGCTTTCTTT	CASSIIGAGDPEAFF
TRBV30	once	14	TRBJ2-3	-	TGTGCCTGGAAATTCCAGGGGCGAACAGATACGCAGTATTTT	CAWKFQGRTDTQYF
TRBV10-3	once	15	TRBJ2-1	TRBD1	TGTGCCATCAGTGAGGGGACAGCCTCCTACAATGAGCAGTTCTTC	CAISEGTASYNEQFF
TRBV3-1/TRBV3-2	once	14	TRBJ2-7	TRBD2	TGTGCCAGCAAAAGGCGGGAGAATTCCTACGAGCAGTACTTC	CASKRRENSYEQYF
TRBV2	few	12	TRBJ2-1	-	TGTGCCAGCAGTGAAGACGGCAATGAGCAGTTCTTC	CASSEDGNEQFF
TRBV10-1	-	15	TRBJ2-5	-	TGCGCCAGCAGTGAGTCCCTCAGTACGTTTGAGACCCAGTACTTC	CASSESLSTFETQYF
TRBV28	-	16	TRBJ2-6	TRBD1	TGTGCCAGCAGTCCGGGACAGCTCTCTGGGGCCAACGTCCTGACTTTC	CASSPGQLSGANVLTF
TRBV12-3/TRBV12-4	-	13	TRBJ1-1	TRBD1	TGTGCCAGCAGTGAGGGACAGGGTCTATTAGCTTTCTTT	CASSEGQGLLAFF
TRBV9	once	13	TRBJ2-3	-	TGTGCCAGCAGCGTGCGGGGCGCGGATACGCAGTATTTT	CASSVRGADTQYF
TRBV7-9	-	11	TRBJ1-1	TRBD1	TGTGCCAGCAGCTCAGGGGGCGAAGCTTTCTTT	CASSSGGEAFF
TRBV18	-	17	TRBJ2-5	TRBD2	TGTGCCAGCTCACCACGGACGGCGGGAGGTTCTGATCAGACCCAGTACTTC	CASSPRTAGGSDQTQYF
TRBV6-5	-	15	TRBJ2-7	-	TGTGCCAGCAGTTACTCGAAACGGGGCGGGGCCGAGCAGTACTTC	CASSYSKRGGAEQYF
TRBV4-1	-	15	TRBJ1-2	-	TGCGCCAGCAGTCCAAGTATACGGGGTTACTATGGCTACACCTTC	CASSPSIRGYYGYTF
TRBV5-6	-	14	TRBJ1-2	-	TGTGCCAGCAGCCTAGCCACAGCTAACTATGGCTACACCTTC	CASSLATANYGYTF
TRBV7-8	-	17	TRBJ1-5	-	TGTGCCAGCAGCTTAGGACAGGCTAGGGATAGCAATCAGCCCCAGCATTTT	CASSLGQARDSNQPQHF
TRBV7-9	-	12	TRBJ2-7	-	TGTGCCAGCAGCTCCGGGTTATACGAGCAGTACTTC	CASSSGLYEQYF
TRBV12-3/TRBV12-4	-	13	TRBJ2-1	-	TGTGCCAGCAGTTTAGCGCTCAGGCATGAGCAGTTCTTC	CASSLALRHEQFF
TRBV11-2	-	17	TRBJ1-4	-	TGTGCCAGCAGCTTCGCCCTTACTATCCCCCGGAAGCAAAAACTGTTTTTT	CASSFALTIPRKQKLFF
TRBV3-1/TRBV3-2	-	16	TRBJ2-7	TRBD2	TGTGCCAGCAGCCACGCGTCTAGCGGGTACTCCTACGAGCAGTACTTC	CASSHASSGYSYEQYF
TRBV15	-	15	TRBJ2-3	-	TGTGCCACCAGCAGATCGGCGGGCGGCCCAGATACGCAGTATTTT	CATSRSAGGPDTQYF
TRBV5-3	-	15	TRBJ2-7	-	TGTGCCAGAAGCTGGGGGCTACGTATGAGGGACGAGCAGTACTTC	CARSWGLRMRDEQYF
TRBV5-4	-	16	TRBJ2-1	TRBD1	TGTGCCAGCAGGGAAGGACAGGGGTGGGAATACAATGAGCAGTTCTTC	CASREGQGWEYNEQFF
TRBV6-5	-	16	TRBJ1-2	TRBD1	TGTGCCAGCAGTTACGATAAGACAGGGATGAACTATGGCTACACCTTC	CASSYDKTGMNYGYTF
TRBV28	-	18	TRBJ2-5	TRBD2	TGTGCCAGCAGTTTTTGGGGAATGGTAGCGGGAGCTAAGGAGACCCAGTACTTC	CASSFWGMVAGAKETQYF
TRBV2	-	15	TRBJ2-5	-	TGTGCCAGCACCTTGCCGGGGGACCCTGGGGAGACCCAGTACTTC	CASTLPGDPGETQYF
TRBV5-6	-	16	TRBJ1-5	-	TGTGCCAGCAGCCAGTCCCGGACAACTAGCAATCAGCCCCAGCATTTT	CASSQSRTTSNQPQHF
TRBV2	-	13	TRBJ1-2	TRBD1	TGTGCCAGCAAGGACAGGGGTTATTATGGCTACACCTTC	CASKDRGYYGYTF
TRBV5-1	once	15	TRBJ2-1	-	TGCGCCAGCAGCTTGATGGGAGAGTCCCACAATGAGCAGTTCTTC	CASSLMGESHNEQFF
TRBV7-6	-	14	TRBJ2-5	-	TGTGCCAGCAGCTTGCTGGCCTCCCAAGAGACCCAGTACTTC	CASSLLASQETQYF
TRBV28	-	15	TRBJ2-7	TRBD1	TGTGCCAGCAGAGATCGCTCCGGGACAGGGAACGAGCAGTACTTC	CASRDRSGTGNEQYF
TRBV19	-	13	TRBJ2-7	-	TGTGCCAGCGGTGATGACAGCTCCTACGAGCAGTACTTC	CASGDDSSYEQYF
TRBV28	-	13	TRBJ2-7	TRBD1	TGTGCCAGTAGGACAGGTCCTCCCTACGAGCAGTACTTC	CASRTGPPYEQYF
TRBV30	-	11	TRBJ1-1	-	TGTGCCTGGAAAGATCCGGGGGAAGCTTTCTTT	CAWKDPGEAFF
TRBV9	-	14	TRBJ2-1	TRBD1	TGTGCCAGCGGTACAGGACAGGTTGGGGATGAGCAGTTCTTC	CASGTGQVGDEQFF
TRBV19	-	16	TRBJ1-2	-	TGTGCCAGTAGTATATGGTTGCAGGGATCTAACTATGGCTACACCTTC	CASSIWLQGSNYGYTF
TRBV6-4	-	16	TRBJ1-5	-	TGTGCCAGCAGTCACCGGCGGCACAGGGTCCATCAGCCCCAGCATTTT	CASSHRRHRVHQPQHF